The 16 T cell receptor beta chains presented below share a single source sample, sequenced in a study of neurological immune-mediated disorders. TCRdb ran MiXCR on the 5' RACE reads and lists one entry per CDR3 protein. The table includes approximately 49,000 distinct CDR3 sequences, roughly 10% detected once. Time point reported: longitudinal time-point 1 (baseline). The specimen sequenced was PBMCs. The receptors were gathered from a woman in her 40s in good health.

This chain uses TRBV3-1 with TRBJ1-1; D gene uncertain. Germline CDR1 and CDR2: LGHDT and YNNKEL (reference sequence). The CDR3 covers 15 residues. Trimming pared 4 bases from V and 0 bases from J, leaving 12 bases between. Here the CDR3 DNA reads TGTGCCAGCAGCCCCCGGGGTCTTTTGAACACTGAAGCTTTCTTT. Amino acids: CASSPRGLLNTEAFF.

The DNA for the CDR3 is TGTGCCAGCAGGGATTGGAATAATTCACCCCTCCACTTT. As protein: CASRDWNNSPLHF. The chain joins TRBV2 to TRBJ1-6, with no clear D. The CDR3 spans 13 residues. Germline V gives CDR1 SNHLY, CDR2 FYNNEI. V was cut by 6 bases and J by 5 bases, with 8 bases left in between.

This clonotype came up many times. CDR3 DNA sequence: TGCGCCAGCAGCCAAAATAAGTTGAACACTGAAGCTTTCTTT. It is translated as CASSQNKLNTEAFF. The chain joins TRBV4-1 to TRBJ1-1; D is unresolved. This CDR3 is 14 amino acids long. Trimming cost V 2 bases and J 0 bases, with 7 bases left between them. The germline V gene has CDR1 MGHRA and CDR2 YSYEKL.

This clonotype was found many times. Written as DNA, the CDR3 is TGTGCCAGCAGCTTAGGGTCGCTAGCGAGTGAGCAGTTCTTC. Its translation is CASSLGSLASEQFF. V is TRBV7-8 and J is TRBJ2-1; perhaps TRBD2 as D (6 bases). Looked up from germline, CDR1 is SGHVS and CDR2 is FQNEAQ. This CDR3 has 14 amino acids. V was trimmed by 1 base and J by 9 bases, leaving 13 bases between them.

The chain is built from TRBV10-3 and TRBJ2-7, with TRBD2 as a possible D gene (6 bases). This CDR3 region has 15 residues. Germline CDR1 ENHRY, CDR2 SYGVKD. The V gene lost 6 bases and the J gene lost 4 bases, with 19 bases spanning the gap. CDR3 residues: CAIRDPGRGGYEQYF. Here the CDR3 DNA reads TGTGCCATCAGAGACCCGGGGCGGGGCGGGTACGAGCAGTACTTC.

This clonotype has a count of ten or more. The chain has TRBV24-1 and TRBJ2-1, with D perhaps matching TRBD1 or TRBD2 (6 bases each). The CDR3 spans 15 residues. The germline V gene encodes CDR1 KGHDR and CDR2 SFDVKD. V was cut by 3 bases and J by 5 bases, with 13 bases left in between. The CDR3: CATSDMWRDNNEQFF. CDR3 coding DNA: TGTGCCACCAGTGATATGTGGCGGGACAACAATGAGCAGTTCTTC.

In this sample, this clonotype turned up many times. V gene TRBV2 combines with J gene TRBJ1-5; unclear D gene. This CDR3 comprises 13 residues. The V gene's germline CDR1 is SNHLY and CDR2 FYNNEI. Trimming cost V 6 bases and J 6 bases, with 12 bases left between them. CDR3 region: CASREAGLQPQHF. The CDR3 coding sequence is TGTGCCAGCAGGGAGGCAGGTCTTCAGCCCCAGCATTTT.

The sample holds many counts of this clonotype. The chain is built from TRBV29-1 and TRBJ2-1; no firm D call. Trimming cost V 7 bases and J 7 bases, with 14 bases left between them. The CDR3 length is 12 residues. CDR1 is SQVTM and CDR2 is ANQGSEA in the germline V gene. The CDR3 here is CSAAGVRNEQFF. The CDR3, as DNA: TGCAGCGCAGCTGGGGTAAGGAATGAGCAGTTCTTC.

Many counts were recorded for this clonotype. The CDR3 sequence: CATSDPRQPYGYTF. CDR3 nucleotides: TGTGCCACCAGTGATCCACGACAGCCCTATGGCTACACCTTC. V gene TRBV24-1 combines with J gene TRBJ1-2, with a tentative D call TRBD1 (5 bases). V gave up 3 bases and J gave up 4 bases, with 11 bases separating them. The germline gives CDR1 KGHDR, CDR2 SFDVKD. This CDR3 has 14 residues.

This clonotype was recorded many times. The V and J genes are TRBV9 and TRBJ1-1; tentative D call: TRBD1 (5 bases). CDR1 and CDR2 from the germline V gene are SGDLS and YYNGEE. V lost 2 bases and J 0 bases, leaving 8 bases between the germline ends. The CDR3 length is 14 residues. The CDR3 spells CASSVSGVNTEAFF. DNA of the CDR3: TGTGCCAGCAGCGTCTCGGGGGTGAACACTGAAGCTTTCTTT.

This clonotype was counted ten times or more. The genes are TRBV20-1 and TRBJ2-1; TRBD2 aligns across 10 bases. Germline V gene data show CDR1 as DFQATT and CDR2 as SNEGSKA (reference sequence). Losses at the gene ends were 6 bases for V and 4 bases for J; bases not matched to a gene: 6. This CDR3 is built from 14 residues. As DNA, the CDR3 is TGCAGTGCACTTACTAGCGGGGAGTACAATGAGCAGTTCTTC. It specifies CSALTSGEYNEQFF.

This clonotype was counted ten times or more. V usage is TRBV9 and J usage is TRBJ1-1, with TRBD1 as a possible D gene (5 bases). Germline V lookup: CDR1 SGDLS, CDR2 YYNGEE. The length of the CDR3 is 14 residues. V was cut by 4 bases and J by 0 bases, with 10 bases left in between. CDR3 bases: TGTGCCAGCAGCCCCGGACACCTGAACACTGAAGCTTTCTTT. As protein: CASSPGHLNTEAFF.

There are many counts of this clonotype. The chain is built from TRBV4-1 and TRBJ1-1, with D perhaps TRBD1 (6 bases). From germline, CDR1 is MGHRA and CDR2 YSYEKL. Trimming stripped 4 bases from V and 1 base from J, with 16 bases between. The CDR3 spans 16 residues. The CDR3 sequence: CASSLRGPGPNTEAFF. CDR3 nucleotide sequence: TGCGCCAGCAGCCTCAGGGGTCCCGGGCCGAACACTGAAGCTTTCTTT.

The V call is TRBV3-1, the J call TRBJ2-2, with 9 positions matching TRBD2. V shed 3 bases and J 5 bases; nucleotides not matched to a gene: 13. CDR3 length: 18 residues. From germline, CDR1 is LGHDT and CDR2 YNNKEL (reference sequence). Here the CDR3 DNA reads TGTGCCAGCAGCCATACGACTATTAGCGGGAGCCGTACCGGGGAGCTGTTTTTT. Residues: CASSHTTISGSRTGELFF.

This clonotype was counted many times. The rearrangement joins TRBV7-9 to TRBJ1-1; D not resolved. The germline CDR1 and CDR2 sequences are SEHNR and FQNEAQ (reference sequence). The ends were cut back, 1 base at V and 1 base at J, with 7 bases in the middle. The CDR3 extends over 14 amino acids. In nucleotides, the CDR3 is TGTGCCAGCAGCTTAGGAGCGGGGAACACTGAAGCTTTCTTT. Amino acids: CASSLGAGNTEAFF.

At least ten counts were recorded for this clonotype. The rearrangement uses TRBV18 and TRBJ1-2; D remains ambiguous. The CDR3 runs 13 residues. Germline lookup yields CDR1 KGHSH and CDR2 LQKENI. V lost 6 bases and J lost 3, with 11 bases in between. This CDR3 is CASSPDGDYGYTF. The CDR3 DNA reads TGTGCCAGCTCTCCAGACGGCGACTATGGCTACACCTTC.